This record concerns one TCR beta chain sequence. With 5 bases removed from V and 1 base from J, the gap between germline ends came to 8 bases. This CDR3 is 12 amino acids long. CDR1 SQVTM and CDR2 ANQGSEA come from the germline V gene. The method was immunoSEQ multiplex PCR; TCRdb's version includes in-frame clones alone and lacks a portion of them. Among roughly 510,000 clones, roughly nine tenths were seen once, and the ten largest hold 9.5% to 15%. These data belong to a study of Ad26.COV2.S vaccination and SARS-CoV-2 variants. The sample's treatment: roughly 18 received Ad26.COV2.S at low or high dose, single or two shots; roughly five received placebo; per-sample allocation not given. Each sample was drawn 63 days after the first injection (of vaccine or placebo).

Sample: peripheral blood, taken in a trial of Ad26.COV2.S vaccine versus placebo. The sequence came from a person aged 18 to 65 who received the Ad26.COV2.S COVID-19 vaccine or a placebo. The chain couples TRBV29-1 to TRBJ2-5; D might be TRBD1 or TRBD2, each matching 5 bases. The DNA for the CDR3 is TGCAGCGTTTCCGGGGCCCAAGAGACCCAGTACTTC. It specifies CSVSGAQETQYF. Full variable domain (rest looked up from reference TRBV29-1 and TRBJ2-5): SAVISQKPSRDICQRGTSLTIQCQVDSQVTMMFWYRQQPGQSLTLIATANQGSEATYESGFVIDKFPISRPNLTFSTLTVSNMSPEDSSIYLCSVSGAQETQYFGPGTRLLVL.